This entry concerns a single T cell receptor (beta chain). While infection was still active, Seattle patients were enrolled and then followed longitudinally. The protocol was immunoSEQ multiplex PCR, while the TCRdb copy is restricted to in-frame clones and leaves out a portion. The profile shows 100,000 to 150,000 clones, around 81% of them singletons. These data originate in a study of blood T cell repertoires in COVID-19. Whole-study context: Collection of acute and convalescent COVID-19 samples took place in the United States, Italy and Spain.

In germline, CDR1 is SNHLY, CDR2 FYNNEI. V was clipped by 0 bases and J by 3 bases, with 14 bases between them. The CDR3 is 16 residues long. This sequence originates from a man aged 25 to 40 with COVID-19, enrolled during active disease. Sequenced input: peripheral blood. V usage is TRBV2 and J usage is TRBJ1-1; D possibly corresponds to TRBD1 (5 bases). CDR3 in DNA: TGTGCCAGCAGTGAAGCGCGAGGGCGGGGGGACACTGAAGCTTTCTTT. It encodes CASSEARGRGDTEAFF.